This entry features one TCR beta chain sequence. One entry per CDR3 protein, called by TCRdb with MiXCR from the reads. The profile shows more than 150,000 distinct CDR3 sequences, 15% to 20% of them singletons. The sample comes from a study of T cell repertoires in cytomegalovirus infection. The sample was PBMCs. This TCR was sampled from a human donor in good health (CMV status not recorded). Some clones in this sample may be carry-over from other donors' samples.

CDR3 residues: CASNLQGINEKLFF. The CDR3 DNA follows: TGTGCCAGCAACCTACAGGGTATTAATGAAAAACTGTTTTTT. The chain employs TRBV2 and TRBJ1-4, with D possibly TRBD1 on 6 matching bases. With 7 bases removed from V and 4 bases from J, the gap between germline ends came to 13 bases. Germline CDR1 SNHLY, CDR2 FYNNEI. CDR3 length equals 14 residues.